This TCR beta chain comes out of a study of blood T cell repertoires in COVID-19. Study details: The study drew acute and convalescent COVID-19 samples from the United States, Italy and Spain.

Repertoires were generated with immunoSEQ multiplex PCR, while TCRdb's copy carries only in-frame clones and drops some. The table records 210,000 or so clones, around 82% of them present only once. Between the trimmed V and J ends, which lost 5 bases and 0 bases, there was a span of 13 bases. The CDR3 covers 15 residues. Germline assignment: CDR1 MNHEY and CDR2 SMNVEV (reference sequence). This chain uses TRBV27 with TRBJ1-2; D remains unclear. Sequencing was done on a sample of PBMCs or T cells enriched from blood (not recorded which). The source is a woman in her fifties or sixties who had been exposed to COVID-19. CDR3 DNA sequence: TGTGCCAGCAGTACCCTAGGATACCCTAACTATGGCTACACCTTC. This gives the protein CASSTLGYPNYGYTF.